This T cell receptor (beta chain) appears in the sequencing data of a study of T-cell memory formation after mild COVID-19. Germline CDR1 and CDR2: SGHDT and YYEEEE. V dropped 3 bases and J dropped 4 bases, with 12 bases sitting between them. The CDR3 is made up of 14 amino acids. TCRdb recomputed calls from the 5' RACE reads with MiXCR, one row per CDR3 protein. The table records roughly 380,000 distinct CDR3 sequences, around 28% of them present only once. This TCR came from an adult woman who had mild COVID-19 (a few samples of this study predate the infection). Cell type and time point are not known. The material sequenced was PBMCs or a T cell subset sorted from them (not recorded which). V is TRBV5-6 and J is TRBJ2-3; D is perhaps TRBD2 (5 bases). CDR3 protein: CASSSGWRSDTQYF. The CDR3 coding sequence is TGTGCCAGCAGCTCCGGATGGAGGTCAGATACGCAGTATTTT.